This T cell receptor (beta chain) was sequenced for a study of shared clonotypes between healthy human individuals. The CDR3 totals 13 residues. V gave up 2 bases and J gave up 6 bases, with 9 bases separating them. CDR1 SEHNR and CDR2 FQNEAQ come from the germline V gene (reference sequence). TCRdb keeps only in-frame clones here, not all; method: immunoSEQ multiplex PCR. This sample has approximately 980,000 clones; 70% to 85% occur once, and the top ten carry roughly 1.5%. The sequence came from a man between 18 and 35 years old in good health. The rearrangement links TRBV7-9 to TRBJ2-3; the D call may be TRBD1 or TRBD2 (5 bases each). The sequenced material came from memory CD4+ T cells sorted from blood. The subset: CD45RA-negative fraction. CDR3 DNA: TGTGCCAGCAGCTTACTGGGACCGGATACGCAGTATTTT. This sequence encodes CASSLLGPDTQYF.